Listed here are 6 T cell receptor beta chains from one sample, sequenced in a study of T-cell reconstitution after alpha-beta-depleted transplantation in children (dated by TCRdb to 2016 to 2017). The treatment or condition label here, explained by the study, means: allogeneic hematopoietic cell transplantation with graft depleted of TCRalphabeta T cells and CD19 B cells. Library preparation employed PCR. The instrument was an Illumina HiSeq 2500. TCR library preparation used molecular barcoding, with unique molecular identifiers applied to normalize quantification of the TCRbeta repertoire. In TCRdb, the public reads were trimmed at Q25 with fastp and aligned with MiXCR, with productive beta chains retained. Rows matching on CDR3 protein sequence are summarized as one entry with the most common DNA and genes. Here the sample has 200,000 to 250,000 distinct CDR3 sequences; approximately 8.4% occur a single time. Of the sample, roughly 36% is held by the ten largest clones.

The sample in question was PBMCs, mostly from graft donor cells, obtained 360 days after TCRalphabeta/CD19-depleted stem cell transplant. The receptors come from a male patient aged 2 to 9 who had a stem cell transplant for acute myeloid leukemia, so the T cells may come from the graft donor.

This clonotype was seen a few times. The chain carries TRBV14 and TRBJ1-4; TRBD1 is a possible D gene (6 bases). Trimming shortened V by 10 bases and J by 3 bases, and 21 bases separated the two germline ends. The CDR3 length is 16 residues. CDR1 SGHDN and CDR2 FVKESK come from the germline V gene. The CDR3 sequence: CANPRAGHFSNEKLFF. Written as DNA, the CDR3 is TGTGCCAATCCCCGAGCGGGACATTTTTCTAATGAAAAACTGTTTTTT. The full variable domain, rest sourced from reference TRBV14 and TRBJ1-4, is EAGVTQFPSHSVIEKGQTVTLRCDPISGHDNLYWYRRVMGKEIKFLLHFVKESKQDESGMPNNRFLAERTGGTYSTLKVQPAELEDSGVYFCANPRAGHFSNEKLFFGSGTQLSVL.

The V call is TRBV12-3 or TRBV12-4, the J call TRBJ1-2, with a weak D call TRBD1 (6 bases). The CDR3 consists of 12 residues. The ends were cut back, 1 base at V and 9 bases at J, with 9 bases in the middle. The CDR3 bases are TGTGCCAGCAGTTTAGGGGGGCCAAGCTACACCTTC. It codes for CASSLGGPSYTF.

This clonotype has ten or more counts. The J gene is TRBJ2-3, the V gene TRBV4-3; D is possibly TRBD2 (5 bases). CDR1 LGHNA and CDR2 YSLEER come from the germline V gene. The CDR3 sequence is 15 residues long. The germline V and J ends were trimmed by 0 bases and 3 bases, with 10 bases remaining between them. The CDR3 protein is CASSQELRGTDTQYF. The CDR3 coding sequence is TGCGCCAGCAGCCAAGAATTAAGAGGGACAGATACGCAGTATTTT.

This clonotype occurred a few times. V and J are TRBV20-1 and TRBJ2-2; D unclear. The CDR3 extends over 14 amino acids. The V gene lost 6 bases and the J gene lost 2 bases, with 13 bases spanning the gap. Germline-derived CDR1 and CDR2 are DFQATT and SNEGSKA (reference sequence). The CDR3 DNA is TGCAGTGCCCGACCAGGCTTAAACACCGGGGAGCTGTTTTTT. Encoded protein: CSARPGLNTGELFF.

This clonotype was observed a handful of times. The chain employs TRBV5-6 and TRBJ1-3, with no clear D. Trimming removed 0 bases at V and 4 bases at J, with 11 bases between. This CDR3 contains 15 residues. Per germline, CDR1 SGHDT and CDR2 YYEEEE. CDR3 nucleotide sequence: TGTGCCAGCAGCTTGGCCCGGCACTTCGGAAACACCATATATTTT. It encodes CASSLARHFGNTIYF.

A few counts support this clonotype. The rearrangement links TRBV5-5 to TRBJ2-3; 9 bases align to TRBD2. The V segment lost 0 bases and the J segment 6 bases; nucleotides outside the gene matches: 8. Per the germline V gene, CDR1 is SGHKS and CDR2 is YYEKEE (reference sequence). This CDR3 is built from 16 residues. The CDR3 spells CASSLVGAGGSDTQYF. CDR3 sequence (DNA): TGTGCCAGCAGCTTGGTTGGCGCGGGAGGGTCTGATACGCAGTATTTT.